This TCR beta chain is drawn from a study of T cell responses to AZD1222 COVID-19 vaccine. V lost 1 base to trimming and J lost 7 bases, with 13 bases between them. CDR1 and CDR2 from the germline V gene are MDHEN and SYDVKM. The CDR3 loop spans 14 amino acids. Clones were sequenced by immunoSEQ multiplex PCR, and TCRdb holds only the in-frame ones, with some missing. Of some 150,000 clones in the sample, about 90% are singletons; the top ten hold about 5%. This clone was detected only once. Its antigen is not known. Study-wide results and caveats: Females outnumbered males among donors, who were mostly white British; clonal diversity was possibly underestimated. The reported proportion of spike-specific TCRs targeting unmutated variant regions was nearly half. Spike-specific TCR breadth and depth grew following two AZD1222 doses. The repertoires were collected only after the peak T cell response.

This material consisted of peripheral blood, taken on day 0 of AZD1222 vaccination. This TCR was sampled from an adult in good health. The V and J genes are TRBV28 and TRBJ1-2; unclear D gene. DNA of the CDR3: TGTGCCAGCAGTTTATTCAGTGAATGGGGTGGCTACACCTTC. Translation gives CASSLFSEWGGYTF.